A selection of T cell receptor beta chains follows, all from one sample in a study of CD8+ T cells in alopecia areata. Profiled with immunoSEQ multiplex PCR; TCRdb holds only in-frame clones, not every one. This table has more than 95,000 clones, about 50% appearing once. The specimen sequenced was NKG2D-low CD8+ T cells sorted from blood. These receptors were taken from a human donor with alopecia areata. Both conserved end residues are part of each CDR3.

cdr3_length: 14
j_call: TRBJ2-7
v_call: TRBV11-2
cdr3_aa: CASSLGDSPYEQYF

cdr3_length: 12
j_call: TRBJ2-7
v_call: TRBV27
cdr3_aa: CASSLTGSEQYF

cdr3_length: 17
j_call: TRBJ2-3
v_call: TRBV4-3
cdr3_aa: CASSQGLAVNPTDTQYF

cdr3_length: 13
j_call: TRBJ1-4
v_call: TRBV29-1
cdr3_aa: CSVVVGSFEKLFF

cdr3_length: 15
j_call: TRBJ2-1
v_call: TRBV30
cdr3_aa: CAWSPSLAGYNEQFF

cdr3_length: 18
j_call: TRBJ2-3
v_call: TRBV29-1
cdr3_aa: CSVSEGTSGRLETDTQYF

cdr3_length: 13
j_call: TRBJ2-5
v_call: TRBV6-6
cdr3_aa: CASGASEQETQYF

cdr3_length: 14
j_call: TRBJ2-5
v_call: TRBV29-1
cdr3_aa: CSVEDGDSGETQYF

cdr3_length: 13
j_call: TRBJ1-2
v_call: TRBV6-5
cdr3_aa: CASRFRANYGYTF

cdr3_length: 15
j_call: TRBJ2-7
v_call: TRBV30
cdr3_aa: CAWSVISDRVYEQYF

cdr3_length: 15
j_call: TRBJ2-6
v_call: TRBV5-6
cdr3_aa: CASRIQGAGANVLTF

cdr3_length: 14
j_call: TRBJ2-1
v_call: TRBV29-1
cdr3_aa: CSVGGTGVPDEQFF

cdr3_length: 12
j_call: TRBJ2-7
v_call: TRBV7-9
cdr3_aa: CASSPDPYEQYF

cdr3_length: 14
j_call: TRBJ2-1
v_call: TRBV29-1
cdr3_aa: CSVHSRSFHNEQFF

cdr3_length: 11
j_call: TRBJ1-1
v_call: TRBV29-1
cdr3_aa: CSAQQGTEAFF

cdr3_length: 12
j_call: TRBJ2-7
v_call: TRBV29-1
cdr3_aa: CSVGATGIEQYF

cdr3_length: 12
j_call: TRBJ2-2
v_call: TRBV29-1
cdr3_aa: CSVPGPIGELFF

cdr3_length: 11
j_call: TRBJ2-5
v_call: TRBV6-5
cdr3_aa: CASSIQETQYF

cdr3_length: 16
j_call: TRBJ2-1
v_call: TRBV30
cdr3_aa: CAWSPAAGRYIDEQFF

cdr3_length: 11
j_call: TRBJ2-1
v_call: TRBV10-3
cdr3_aa: CATVRDNEQFF

cdr3_length: 15
j_call: TRBJ2-7
v_call: TRBV29-1
cdr3_aa: CSVSGATGLIDEQYF

cdr3_length: 14
j_call: TRBJ2-1
v_call: TRBV9
cdr3_aa: CASSVRAGANEQFF